The clone carrying this TCR beta chain has ten or more counts. The antigen is undetermined. V shed 4 bases and J shed 7 bases, with 16 bases lying between them. Germline V gene lookup returns CDR1 SGHVS and CDR2 FNYEAQ. CDR3 length: 15 residues. The data originate from a study of T cell repertoires in cytomegalovirus infection. TCRdb re-derived calls from the reads in MiXCR, one entry per CDR3 protein. The sample holds roughly 860,000 distinct CDR3 sequences, roughly 33% seen once. The chain has TRBV7-6 and TRBJ2-2, with D perhaps matching TRBD1 or TRBD2 (5 bases each). Sequencing was performed on cultured CD8+ T cells from PBMCs, taken from culture after CMV antigen stimulation. This clonotype was obtained from a human donor in good health (CMV status not recorded). Some clones in this sample may be carry-over from other donors' samples. This chain's CDR3 is CASSSPGTENGELFF. The CDR3 DNA reads TGTGCCAGCAGCTCTCCCGGGACGGAGAACGGGGAGCTGTTTTTT.